What follows are 21 T cell receptor beta chains derived from one specimen sequenced in a study of blood T cell repertoires in COVID-19 (dated by TCRdb to about 2020). The library came from the immunoSEQ multiplex PCR assay. In TCRdb, the immuneACCESS table is reduced to in-frame sequences with V and J assigned. These tables do not hold every clone; where another copy was compared, an unresolved V gene accounts for under half, and the others remain unexplained. Recorded for this sample are roughly 250,000 clones; 82% of them occurred a single time. The ten largest make up 4.5% to 5% of the sample. The specimen was peripheral blood. The receptors shown here come from a woman at least 80 years old with active or convalescent COVID-19.

The genes are TRBV5-1 and TRBJ1-2, with TRBD1 as a possible D gene (6 bases). V lost 9 bases, J lost 8 bases, and 11 bases lay in between. Per germline, CDR1 SGHRS and CDR2 YFSETQ. The CDR3 consists of 10 residues. The CDR3 coding sequence is TGCGCCAACAGGGTAGAAGGCTACACCTTC. It is translated as CANRVEGYTF.

The CDR3 region is CASRSRVNQPQHF. For the CDR3, the DNA is TGTGCCAGCAGGTCCAGGGTCAATCAGCCCCAGCATTTT. This chain joins TRBV28 and TRBJ1-5; D possibly corresponds to TRBD1 (5 bases). The CDR3 runs to 13 residues. Germline CDR1 is MDHEN and CDR2 is SYDVKM. Deletions cut 6 bases from V and 3 bases from J, with 9 bases between.

This chain's CDR3 is CASSLDAGLNTEAFF. CDR3 DNA: TGTGCCAGCAGCTTAGACGCAGGGTTGAACACTGAAGCTTTCTTT. The chain combines TRBV7-8 with TRBJ1-1, with a possible D match to TRBD1 (5 bases). V was pared by 1 base and J by 0 bases, with 9 bases between. From germline, CDR1 is SGHVS and CDR2 FQNEAQ. CDR3 length: 15 residues.

The CDR3 loop reads CASSQRGGMWPSYEQYF. CDR3 sequence (DNA): TGTGCCAGCAGTCAACGCGGCGGGATGTGGCCTTCCTACGAGCAGTACTTC. The gene calls are TRBV6-2 or TRBV6-3 and TRBJ2-7; D possibly corresponds to TRBD2 (6 bases). CDR1 MNHEY and CDR2 SVGEGT come from the germline V gene. V was cut by 5 bases and J by 1 base, with 21 bases left in between. This CDR3 comprises 17 residues.

This chain joins TRBV27 and TRBJ1-6; TRBD1 agrees at 9 bases. The V gene's germline CDR1 is MNHEY and CDR2 SMNVEV (reference sequence). V trimming: 0 bases; J trimming: 2 bases; junction bases outside the gene matches: 5. The CDR3 length is 18 residues. CDR3 in amino acids: CASSLSGQGRPYNSPLHF. CDR3 in DNA: TGTGCCAGCAGTTTATCCGGACAGGGGCGGCCCTATAATTCACCCCTCCACTTT.

The genes are TRBV10-3 and TRBJ1-2; 8 positions agree with TRBD1. CDR1 ENHRY and CDR2 SYGVKD come from the germline V gene. V shed 7 bases and J 11 bases; nucleotides not matched to a gene: 15. This CDR3 is built from 14 residues. The CDR3: CAINPGQGETRYTF. The DNA for the CDR3 is TGTGCCATCAACCCCGGACAGGGAGAAACCAGATACACCTTC.

V gene TRBV5-1 combines with J gene TRBJ1-2; D not resolved. The V and J ends lost 4 bases and 10 bases respectively, with 14 bases between them. This CDR3 comprises 12 residues. Germline lookup yields CDR1 SGHRS and CDR2 YFSETQ. The CDR3 nucleotides read TGCGCCAGCAGCCCCCGGAGCGATGTCTACACCTTC. As protein: CASSPRSDVYTF.

The chain recombines TRBV19 with TRBJ2-7; 10 bases map to TRBD1. CDR1 is LNHDA and CDR2 is SQIVND in the germline V gene (reference sequence). The CDR3 runs to 14 residues. V trimming: 9 bases; J trimming: 1 base; junction bases outside the gene matches: 6. DNA of the CDR3: TGTGCCAGCTTGCCGGGACAGGGGTCCTACGAGCAGTACTTC. Translating gives CASLPGQGSYEQYF.

This rearrangement joins TRBV7-9 to TRBJ1-2; no clear D gene. With 5 bases removed from V and 1 base from J, the gap between germline ends came to 20 bases. Germline V gene lookup returns CDR1 SEHNR and CDR2 FQNEAQ (reference sequence). This CDR3 has 17 amino acids. DNA of the CDR3: TGTGCCAGCAGCCCCGGGGAGGGAGCCATCGGTAACTATGGCTACACCTTC. Amino acid sequence: CASSPGEGAIGNYGYTF. Full variable domain (rest looked up from reference TRBV7-9 and TRBJ1-2): DTGVSQNPRHKITKRGQNVTFRCDPISEHNRLYWYRQTLGQGPEFLTYFQNEAQLEKSRLLSDRFSAERPKGSFSTLEIQRTEQGDSAMYLCASSPGEGAIGNYGYTFGSGTRLTVV.

The J gene is TRBJ2-1, the V gene TRBV6-5; a weak D match, TRBD2 (7 bases). V was shortened by 0 bases and J by 10 bases, with 13 bases between the two germline ends. The CDR3 is 14 residues long. Germline CDR1 MNHEY, CDR2 SVGAGI. As DNA, the CDR3 is TGTGCCAGCAGTTACTCGGGGGGGGGCAGGGAGCAGTTCTTC. Translating gives CASSYSGGGREQFF.

This sequence joins TRBV2 and TRBJ1-1, with 8 bases that match TRBD1. The CDR3 length is 12 residues. J was trimmed by 7 bases and V by 4 bases; bases with no gene match: 2. Germline-derived CDR1 and CDR2 are SNHLY and FYNNEI. CDR3 region: CASSGTGLEAFF. DNA of the CDR3: TGTGCCAGCAGTGGGACAGGGCTTGAAGCTTTCTTT.

This clone has only one observation. The CDR3 protein is CASSPGTGFQETQYF. Here the CDR3 DNA reads TGTGCCAGCTCACCAGGGACAGGGTTCCAAGAGACCCAGTACTTC. The chain links TRBV18 to TRBJ2-5; 9 nucleotides align to TRBD1. Germline CDR1 reads KGHSH; CDR2 reads LQKENI. CDR3 length: 15 residues. J gave up 1 base and V 2 bases, and 2 bases lay outside the gene matches.

The chain employs TRBV6-2 or TRBV6-3 and TRBJ2-1; 8 positions agree with TRBD1. Germline V gene data show CDR1 as MNHEY and CDR2 as SVGEGT. After removal of 2 bases from V and 4 bases from J, the junction contained 4 bases not matched to a gene. This CDR3 has 15 amino acids. CDR3 DNA sequence: TGTGCCAGCAGTTACCCACAGGGGGGTTACAATGAGCAGTTCTTC. The encoded protein is CASSYPQGGYNEQFF.

V gene TRBV3-1 (or the pseudogene TRBV3-2) combines with J gene TRBJ1-2, with a weak D call TRBD1 (5 bases). Trimming took off 0 bases at V and 8 bases at J, with 13 bases between the two ends. CDR1 LGHDT and CDR2 YNNKEL come from the germline V gene (reference sequence). The length of the CDR3 is 14 residues. This CDR3 is CASSQDLRGYGYTF. CDR3 sequence (DNA): TGTGCCAGCAGCCAAGATCTACGGGGGTACGGCTACACCTTC.

V and J are TRBV10-3 and TRBJ2-7, with 9 bases aligning to TRBD1. V lost 3 bases and J lost 4; bases outside the gene matches: 22. This CDR3 has 20 amino acids. Germline CDR1 is ENHRY and CDR2 is SYGVKD. The CDR3 is CAISDRGTGQGPFHPYEQYF. DNA for the CDR3: TGTGCCATCAGTGATCGCGGTACGGGACAGGGACCCTTTCACCCTTACGAGCAGTACTTC.

Regarding this clone: Other DNA sequences in the same sample also yield this CDR3. This chain links TRBV2 with TRBJ1-1; the match to TRBD1 covers 7 bases. V lost 4 bases to trimming and J lost 0 bases; unmatched junction nucleotides: 2. This CDR3 has 14 amino acids. Germline CDR1 SNHLY, CDR2 FYNNEI. The CDR3, as DNA: TGTGCCAGCAGTGGACAGGGACTGAACACTGAAGCTTTCTTT. Its translation: CASSGQGLNTEAFF. The full variable domain, rest sourced from reference TRBV2 and TRBJ1-1, is EPEVTQTPSHQVTQMGQEVILRCVPISNHLYFYWYRQILGQKVEFLVSFYNNEISEKSEIFDDQFSVERPDGSNFTLKIRSTKLEDSAMYFCASSGQGLNTEAFFGQGTRLTVV.

V gene TRBV28 combines with J gene TRBJ1-5; no firm D call. CDR1 MDHEN and CDR2 SYDVKM come from the germline V gene. The CDR3 spans 12 residues. V dropped 3 bases and J dropped 4 bases, with 4 bases sitting between them. CDR3 bases: TGTGCCAGCAGTTTTCATAATCAGCCCCAGCATTTT. Its protein is CASSFHNQPQHF.

Here the CDR3 DNA reads TGTGCCAGCAGTGAGAGGGCAGAAGGGAGTCGGAAACTGTTTTTT. This translates into CASSERAEGSRKLFF. The V call is TRBV6-4, the J call TRBJ1-4; no firm D call. Germline-derived CDR1 and CDR2 are MRHNA and SNTAGT. V was clipped by 3 bases and J by 11 bases, with 19 bases between them. The CDR3 length is 15 residues.

The chain combines TRBV7-9 with TRBJ2-1; 10 nucleotides line up with TRBD2. V lost 1 base and J lost 8; bases outside the gene matches: 5. Germline V CDR1 and CDR2: SEHNR, FQNEAQ (reference sequence). CDR3 length equals 15 residues. The CDR3: CASSLGAGGPDEQFF. CDR3 nucleotides: TGTGCCAGCAGCTTAGGAGCGGGAGGGCCTGATGAGCAGTTCTTC.

This chain links TRBV30 with TRBJ2-7; the match to TRBD2 covers 8 bases. Per germline, CDR1 GTSNPN and CDR2 SVGIG (reference sequence). V trimming: 8 bases; J trimming: 6 bases; junction bases outside the gene matches: 12. The CDR3 has 13 residues. The CDR3 DNA follows: TGTGCCACGGGAGGGTGGGGGCTGGGCGAGCAGTACTTC. This codes for CATGGWGLGEQYF. Full variable domain (rest looked up from reference TRBV30 and TRBJ2-7): SQTIHQWPATLVQPVGSPLSLECTVEGTSNPNLYWYRQAAGRGLQLLFYSVGIGQISSEVPQNLSASRPQDRQFILSSKKLLLSDSGFYLCATGGWGLGEQYFGPGTRLTVT.

The CDR3, as DNA: TGTGCCACCAGTGTCAGACAGAATTATAATGAAAAACTGTTTTTT. Translating it yields CATSVRQNYNEKLFF. This chain uses TRBV24-1 with TRBJ1-4; the D gene is possibly TRBD1 (5 bases). Germline V gene lookup returns CDR1 KGHDR and CDR2 SFDVKD. Trimming shortened V by 5 bases and J by 4 bases, and 13 bases separated the two germline ends. The CDR3 extends over 15 amino acids.